Each of the 30 T cell receptor beta chains below was sequenced from the same sample in a study of cytomegalovirus exposure and HLA in healthy donors. This table comes from immunoSEQ multiplex PCR, and its TCRdb copy is limited to in-frame clones, with some not included. The data hold under 200,000 clones, with roughly 81% observed a single time. The sequencing sample was made of PBMCs. These TCRs come from a woman aged 30 to 39 in good health and CMV-seronegative.

This chain connects TRBV6-5 to TRBJ1-1; tentatively, D is TRBD1 (5 bases). The CDR3 covers 13 residues. CDR1 is MNHEY, CDR2 SVGAGI, per germline. Trimming took 5 bases from V and 1 from J, leaving 8 bases between them. The CDR3 loop reads CASSGGANTEAFF. The CDR3 nucleotides are TGTGCCAGCAGTGGAGGGGCGAACACTGAAGCTTTCTTT.

This chain links TRBV10-1 with TRBJ1-1; D possibly corresponds to TRBD1 (6 bases). Per the germline V gene, CDR1 is WNHNN and CDR2 is SYGVQD (reference sequence). V lost 4 bases and J lost 5, with 14 bases in between. This CDR3 comprises 14 residues. Written as DNA, the CDR3 is TGCGCCAGCAGTGTCACAGGGAGGGGAACTGAAGCTTTCTTT. This codes for CASSVTGRGTEAFF.

The chain couples TRBV5-6 to TRBJ2-5, with D tentatively TRBD1 (7 bases). Trimming shortened V by 4 bases and J by 7 bases, and 14 bases separated the two germline ends. This CDR3 has 13 residues. Germline CDR1 and CDR2: SGHDT and YYEEEE. The CDR3 loop is CASSPGGIGTQYF. CDR3 nucleotide sequence: TGTGCCAGCAGCCCAGGGGGGATCGGGACCCAGTACTTC.

The gene calls are TRBV6-1 and TRBJ1-2; D gene ambiguous. Looked up from germline, CDR1 is MNHNS and CDR2 is SASEGT. CDR3 size: 12 residues. The germline V and J ends were trimmed by 7 bases and 6 bases, with 12 bases remaining between them. The CDR3 loop is CASKEGGNGYTF. The CDR3 region has the DNA TGTGCCAGCAAGGAGGGAGGGAATGGCTACACCTTC.

Concerning this clone itself: The same CDR3 also results from other DNA sequences found in this sample. The V call is TRBV5-1, the J call TRBJ2-2; D perhaps matches TRBD1 (6 bases). Germline lookup yields CDR1 SGHRS and CDR2 YFSETQ. V lost 4 bases, J lost 0 bases, and 10 bases lay in between. The CDR3 sequence is 15 residues long. The CDR3 coding sequence is TGCGCCAGCAGCCCCGGACAGCCGAACACCGGGGAGCTGTTTTTT. This gives the protein CASSPGQPNTGELFF.

CDR3 region: CASSRRQGGDGYTF. The DNA of the CDR3 is TGTGCCAGCAGTCGGAGACAGGGGGGAGATGGCTACACCTTC. The chain carries TRBV6-6 and TRBJ1-2, with TRBD1 identical over 9 bases. This CDR3 spans 14 amino acids. Germline loops: CDR1 MNHNY, CDR2 SVGAGI (reference sequence). The V gene end was trimmed by 5 bases and the J gene end by 6 bases; junction bases not matched to a gene: 7.

This clone was seen only a few times. This chain joins TRBV2 and TRBJ2-3; possibly TRBD2 for D (6 bases). V lost 7 bases and J lost 2, with 28 bases in between. The V gene's germline CDR1 is SNHLY and CDR2 FYNNEI. The CDR3 contains 19 residues. The CDR3 coding sequence is TGTGCCAGCAACCACGCCGGGACTCAACAAGATCCCGTCACAGATACGCAGTATTTT. Translation gives CASNHAGTQQDPVTDTQYF.

This clone came up once. The rearrangement joins TRBV19 to TRBJ1-5, with 10 positions matching TRBD1. Germline trimming cut 7 bases from V and 4 bases from J; bases unmatched to any gene: 7. The CDR3 consists of 15 residues. Germline lookup yields CDR1 LNHDA and CDR2 SQIVND (reference sequence). The CDR3 DNA is TGTGCCAGTACCGTATGGGGACAGGGGAATCAGCCCCAGCATTTT. Amino acid sequence: CASTVWGQGNQPQHF.

This clone came up once. The rearrangement uses TRBV29-1 and TRBJ1-5, with TRBD1 matching over 7 bases. V trimming: 6 bases; J trimming: 5 bases; junction bases outside the gene matches: 13. Germline CDR1 is SQVTM and CDR2 is ANQGSEA. The CDR3 is 15 residues long. The CDR3 loop reads CSVVQTGKGDQPQHF. CDR3 coding DNA: TGCAGCGTAGTCCAGACAGGGAAAGGGGATCAGCCCCAGCATTTT.

The chain joins TRBV11-2 to TRBJ1-3, with D possibly matching TRBD1 (5 bases). V shed 6 bases and J shed 1 base, with 19 bases lying between them. Germline V CDR1 and CDR2: SGHAT, FQNNGV. The CDR3 is made up of 17 amino acids. CDR3 region: CASSTGGTYGSGNTIYF. The CDR3 DNA is TGTGCCAGCAGTACCGGCGGGACTTACGGTTCTGGAAACACCATATATTTT.

The chain recombines TRBV18 with TRBJ1-4; TRBD1 agrees at 7 bases. CDR3 length: 17 amino acids. From germline, CDR1 is KGHSH and CDR2 LQKENI. The ends lost 5 bases at V and 1 base at J; junction bases unmatched: 10. This CDR3 reads CASSATGERETNEKLFF. For the CDR3, the DNA is TGTGCCAGCTCAGCTACAGGGGAGAGAGAAACTAATGAAAAACTGTTTTTT.

The chain carries TRBV9 and TRBJ1-1; 8 bases fit TRBD1. CDR1 SGDLS and CDR2 YYNGEE come from the germline V gene. V lost 3 bases, J lost 10 bases, and 11 bases stayed unmatched. The CDR3 is made up of 14 amino acids. The CDR3 loop reads CASSAGQGPKGAFF. The CDR3, as DNA: TGTGCCAGCAGCGCCGGACAGGGCCCGAAGGGAGCTTTCTTT. The whole variable domain, remainder taken from reference TRBV9 and TRBJ1-1, is DSGVTQTPKHLITATGQRVTLRCSPRSGDLSVYWYQQSLDQGLQFLIQYYNGEERAKGNILERFSAQQFPDLHSELNLSSLELGDSALYFCASSAGQGPKGAFFGQGTRLTVV.

The V and J genes are TRBV15 and TRBJ1-1; D might be TRBD1 (6 bases). Germline V gives CDR1 LNHNV, CDR2 YYDKDF (reference sequence). Trimming left V 3 bases short and J 5 bases short, with 16 bases between. The CDR3 is made up of 15 amino acids. CDR3 amino acids: CATSRGTGIGTEAFF. CDR3 nucleotide sequence: TGTGCCACCAGCAGGGGAACAGGGATAGGAACTGAAGCTTTCTTT.

The chain recombines TRBV30 with TRBJ2-5; 8 positions match TRBD1. This CDR3 region has 13 residues. The V segment lost 4 bases and the J segment 5 bases; nucleotides outside the gene matches: 6. CDR1 is GTSNPN and CDR2 is SVGIG in the germline V gene (reference sequence). The CDR3 spells CAWTGGRTETQYF. CDR3 in DNA: TGTGCCTGGACAGGGGGCAGGACGGAGACCCAGTACTTC.

This chain links TRBV4-1 with TRBJ2-1; 12 bases match TRBD2. The V and J ends lost 6 bases and 9 bases, in that order; junction bases with no gene match: 9. The CDR3 extends over 15 amino acids. Germline V gene data show CDR1 as MGHRA and CDR2 as YSYEKL. This CDR3 reads CASSGLAGSSFEQFF. CDR3 DNA sequence: TGCGCCAGCAGTGGACTAGCGGGAAGTTCTTTTGAGCAGTTCTTC.

V is TRBV7-2 and J is TRBJ2-7, with 10 positions matching TRBD1. Germline V gene lookup returns CDR1 SGHTA and CDR2 FQGNSA. V lost 5 bases, J lost 2 bases, and 9 bases stayed unmatched. The CDR3 runs 16 residues. CDR3 DNA sequence: TGTGCCAGCAGCCCGGCTCTGGGGACAGGGGCCTACGAGCAGTACTTC. Protein product: CASSPALGTGAYEQYF.

The chain combines TRBV27 with TRBJ2-7; TRBD2 agrees at 11 bases. The length of the CDR3 is 17 residues. Unmatched junction bases numbered 11, after V lost 4 bases and J lost 3 bases. Per the germline V gene, CDR1 is MNHEY and CDR2 is SMNVEV (reference sequence). DNA of the CDR3: TGTGCCAGCAGTTCCTCCTTAGCGGGAGGGCCAAGCTACGAGCAGTACTTC. It is translated as CASSSSLAGGPSYEQYF.

In this sample, this clone turned up once. This chain connects TRBV5-4 to TRBJ2-7, with D possibly being TRBD2 (6 bases). This CDR3 spans 14 amino acids. Trimming removed 6 bases at V and 2 bases at J, with 15 bases between. Germline CDR1 reads SGHNT; CDR2 reads YYREEE (reference sequence). The CDR3 DNA follows: TGTGCCAGCACCGGGACTCCCTCGGCCTACGAGCAGTACTTC. It yields the protein CASTGTPSAYEQYF.

The chain uses TRBV27 and TRBJ2-2; 7 nucleotides line up with TRBD2. The V and J ends lost 4 bases and 5 bases, in that order; junction bases with no gene match: 4. Germline CDR1 is MNHEY and CDR2 is SMNVEV (reference sequence). The CDR3 spans 14 residues. In DNA form, the CDR3 reads TGTGCCAGCAGTTCAGGACTAGGGACCGGGGAGCTGTTTTTT. Protein: CASSSGLGTGELFF.

This sequence joins TRBV6-5 and TRBJ1-6; 9 bases map to TRBD1. This CDR3 has 14 amino acids. V lost 8 bases, J lost 11 bases, and 10 bases stayed unmatched. Per the germline V gene, CDR1 is MNHEY and CDR2 is SVGAGI. This CDR3 is CASAQDRGLPPLHF. CDR3 in DNA: TGTGCCAGCGCGCAGGACAGGGGTTTGCCACCCCTCCACTTT.

This clone came up once. The chain is built from TRBV10-2 and TRBJ2-7, with 11 bases that match TRBD2. Looked up from germline, CDR1 is WSHSY and CDR2 is SAAADI. There are 14 residues in the CDR3. V dropped 2 bases and J dropped 4; count of bases not matched to a gene: 1. CDR3 amino acids: CASSEGTSGYEQYF. As DNA, the CDR3 is TGCGCCAGCAGTGAGGGGACTAGCGGTTACGAGCAGTACTTC.

This chain joins TRBV5-4 and TRBJ2-7; D not resolved. The CDR3 totals 13 residues. Germline V gene lookup returns CDR1 SGHNT and CDR2 YYREEE (reference sequence). V gave up 2 bases and J gave up 5 bases, with 11 bases separating them. The CDR3 region is CASSFPGVHEQYF. The CDR3 coding sequence is TGTGCCAGCAGCTTCCCAGGTGTCCACGAGCAGTACTTC.

The chain uses TRBV10-1 and TRBJ2-7; 8 bases agree with TRBD2. The CDR3 spans 15 residues. J gave up 0 bases and V 5 bases, and 6 bases lay outside the gene matches. Germline V lookup: CDR1 WNHNN, CDR2 SYGVQD (reference sequence). CDR3 loop: CASSPAGVSSYEQYF. CDR3 coding DNA: TGCGCCAGCAGTCCAGCGGGGGTTAGCTCCTACGAGCAGTACTTC.

DNA of the CDR3: TGTGCCAGCAGCGCAACGACAGGGAATGGCTACGAGCAGTACTTC. Protein: CASSATTGNGYEQYF. The chain joins TRBV9 to TRBJ2-7; TRBD1 matches at 7 bases. The CDR3 is 15 amino acids. Looked up from germline, CDR1 is SGDLS and CDR2 is YYNGEE. The J segment lost 3 bases and the V segment lost 3 bases, leaving 9 bases of the junction unmatched.

The gene calls are TRBV5-1 and TRBJ1-1; 8 nucleotides align to TRBD1. V lost 3 bases to trimming and J lost 1 base; unmatched junction nucleotides: 8. The CDR3 covers 16 residues. Germline CDR1 SGHRS, CDR2 YFSETQ. Here the CDR3 reads CASSSLRTGKNTEAFF. In DNA form, the CDR3 reads TGCGCCAGCAGCTCGCTACGGACAGGGAAGAACACTGAAGCTTTCTTT.

This sequence joins TRBV7-9 and TRBJ1-5, with 8 bases matching TRBD1. The CDR3 length is 15 residues. CDR1 and CDR2 from the germline V gene are SEHNR and FQNEAQ (reference sequence). The trim removed 1 base at V and 7 bases at J, leaving 6 bases unmatched. The CDR3 sequence is CASSLEGQGRQPQHF. CDR3 in DNA: TGTGCCAGCAGCTTAGAAGGACAGGGTAGACAGCCCCAGCATTTT.

The chain recombines TRBV28 with TRBJ2-2; TRBD1 matches 7 bases. The CDR3 loop spans 16 amino acids. Germline V CDR1 and CDR2: MDHEN, SYDVKM. V shed 5 bases, J shed 3 bases, and the junction held 9 bases outside the gene matches. The CDR3 region has the DNA TGTGCCAGCAGTCCCCCGGGACAGTCGTACACCGGGGAGCTGTTTTTT. As protein: CASSPPGQSYTGELFF.

V gene TRBV13 combines with J gene TRBJ2-3; 12 bases agree with TRBD2. V gave up 4 bases and J gave up 5 bases; unmatched junction bases: 7. The CDR3 covers 16 residues. Germline values: CDR1 PRHDT, CDR2 FYEKMQ (reference sequence). CDR3 protein: CASSSPGLAGIDTQYF. DNA for the CDR3: TGTGCCAGCAGCTCCCCCGGACTAGCGGGAATAGATACGCAGTATTTT.

The chain is built from TRBV7-3 and TRBJ1-1; D perhaps matches TRBD1 (6 bases). Trimming took off 5 bases at V and 5 bases at J, with 21 bases between the two ends. This CDR3 spans 16 amino acids. Looked up from germline, CDR1 is SGHTA and CDR2 is FQGTGA. CDR3 DNA sequence: TGTGCCAGCAGCCCAGAGACAGGCGCCCCCCAGACTGAAGCTTTCTTT. It translates to CASSPETGAPQTEAFF. Full variable domain (outside the CDR3, taken from reference TRBV7-3 and TRBJ1-1): GAGVSQTPSNKVTEKGKYVELRCDPISGHTALYWYRQSLGQGPEFLIYFQGTGAADDSGLPNDRFFAVRPEGSVSTLKIQRTERGDSAVYLCASSPETGAPQTEAFFGQGTRLTVV.

This chain uses TRBV12-5 with TRBJ2-1; D might be TRBD1 (5 bases). The V end was cut by 6 bases, the J end by 7 bases, with 19 bases between. The CDR3 sequence is 15 residues long. Germline CDR1 reads LGHNT; CDR2 reads FRNRAP. The CDR3 sequence is CASGITGPALNEQFF. The CDR3 DNA reads TGTGCTAGTGGGATAACAGGCCCCGCTTTGAATGAGCAGTTCTTC.